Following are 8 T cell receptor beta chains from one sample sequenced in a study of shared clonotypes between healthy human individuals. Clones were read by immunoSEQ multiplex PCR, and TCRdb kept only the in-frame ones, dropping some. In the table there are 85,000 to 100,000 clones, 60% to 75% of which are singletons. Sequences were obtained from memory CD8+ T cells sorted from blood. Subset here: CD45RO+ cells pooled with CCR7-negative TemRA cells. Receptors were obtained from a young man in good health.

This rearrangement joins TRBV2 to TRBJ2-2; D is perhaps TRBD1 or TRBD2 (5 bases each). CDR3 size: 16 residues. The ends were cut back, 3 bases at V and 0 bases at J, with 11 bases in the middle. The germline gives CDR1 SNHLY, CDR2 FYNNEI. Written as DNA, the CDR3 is TGTGCCAGCAGTGACCCCGGGACCACGAACACCGGGGAGCTGTTTTTT. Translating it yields CASSDPGTTNTGELFF.

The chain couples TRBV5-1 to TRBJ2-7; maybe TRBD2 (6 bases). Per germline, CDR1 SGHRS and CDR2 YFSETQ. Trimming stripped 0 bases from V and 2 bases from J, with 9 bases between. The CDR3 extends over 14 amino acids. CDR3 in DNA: TGCGCCAGCAGCTTGGGACTAGGGGCCTACGAGCAGTACTTC. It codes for CASSLGLGAYEQYF. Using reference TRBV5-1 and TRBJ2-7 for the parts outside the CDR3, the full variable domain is KAGVTQTPRYLIKTRGQQVTLSCSPISGHRSVSWYQQTPGQGLQFLFEYFSETQRNKGNFPGRFSGRQFSNSRSEMNVSTLELGDSALYLCASSLGLGAYEQYFGPGTRLTVT.

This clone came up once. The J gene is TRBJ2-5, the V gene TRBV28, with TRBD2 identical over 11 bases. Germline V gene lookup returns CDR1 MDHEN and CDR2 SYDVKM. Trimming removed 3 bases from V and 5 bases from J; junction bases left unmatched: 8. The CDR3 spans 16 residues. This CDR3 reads CASSLMLAGGGETQYF. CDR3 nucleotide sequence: TGTGCCAGCAGTTTGATGCTAGCGGGAGGAGGGGAGACCCAGTACTTC.

The CDR3 nucleotides read TGTGCCAGCAGTGAAGGGACAGGGGGCACGTACGAGCAGTACTTC. It specifies CASSEGTGGTYEQYF. V usage is TRBV6-1 and J usage is TRBJ2-7; 11 bases match TRBD1. CDR3 length equals 15 residues. After removal of 1 base from V and 4 bases from J, the junction contained 3 bases not matched to a gene. CDR1 and CDR2 (germline): MNHNS, SASEGT.

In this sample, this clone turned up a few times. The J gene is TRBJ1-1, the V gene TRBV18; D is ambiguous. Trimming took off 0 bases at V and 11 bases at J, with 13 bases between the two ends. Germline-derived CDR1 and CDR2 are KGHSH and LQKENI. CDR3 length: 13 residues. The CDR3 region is CASSPPSGIVAFF. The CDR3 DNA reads TGTGCCAGCTCACCACCGAGCGGGATTGTGGCTTTCTTT. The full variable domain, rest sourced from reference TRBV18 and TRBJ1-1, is NAGVMQNPRHLVRRRGQEARLRCSPMKGHSHVYWYRQLPEEGLKFMVYLQKENIIDESGMPKERFSAEFPKEGPSILRIQQVVRGDSAAYFCASSPPSGIVAFFGQGTRLTVV.

Written as DNA, the CDR3 is TGTGCCAGCAGCCAATTATTGACTAGCGCCTACGAGCAGTACTTC. Residues: CASSQLLTSAYEQYF. V and J are TRBV4-2 and TRBJ2-7; 8 nucleotides align to TRBD2. V lost 2 bases and J lost 2; bases outside the gene matches: 5. Germline CDR1 is LGHNA and CDR2 is YNFKEQ. The CDR3 runs to 15 residues.

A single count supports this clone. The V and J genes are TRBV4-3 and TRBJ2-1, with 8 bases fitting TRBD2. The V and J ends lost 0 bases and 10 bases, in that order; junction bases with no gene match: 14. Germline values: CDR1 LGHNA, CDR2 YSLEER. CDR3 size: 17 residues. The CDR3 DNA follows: TGCGCCAGCAGCCAAGATCGAGGAGCGGGAGCGGTTGGAGAGCAGTTCTTC. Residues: CASSQDRGAGAVGEQFF.

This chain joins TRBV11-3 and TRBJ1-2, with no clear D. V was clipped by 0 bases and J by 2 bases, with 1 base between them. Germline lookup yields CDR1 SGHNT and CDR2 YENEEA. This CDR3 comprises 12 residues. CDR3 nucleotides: TGTGCCAGCAGCTTAGAAAACTATGGCTACACCTTC. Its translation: CASSLENYGYTF.